The 5 T cell receptor beta chains below come from one sample, sequenced in a study of blood T cell repertoires in COVID-19 (dated by TCRdb to about 2020). Library prep was done by the immunoSEQ multiplex PCR assay. In its TCRdb copy, this immuneACCESS table keeps in-frame sequences only and misses some clones. Where compared with another copy, unresolved V genes explain less than half of these, and the others have no known cause. In all, the sample holds about 350,000 clones, and roughly 89% of those were seen once. The ten largest make up 3% to 4.5% of the sample. Sequencing used peripheral blood. The receptor set was obtained from a woman aged 60-70 years with COVID-19, enrolled during active disease.

The chain carries TRBV18 and TRBJ1-5, with 7 bases lining up with TRBD1. CDR1 is KGHSH and CDR2 is LQKENI in the germline V gene. The junction had 8 bases not matched to a gene; V was cut back by 4 bases and J by 5 bases. The CDR3 length is 15 residues. CDR3 protein: CASSRQGNSDQPQHF. The CDR3, as DNA: TGTGCCAGCTCACGACAGGGAAACTCGGATCAGCCCCAGCATTTT.

This clone was detected only a few times. V gene TRBV18 combines with J gene TRBJ1-1; maybe TRBD1 (6 bases). The germline V and J ends were trimmed by 3 bases and 0 bases, with 14 bases remaining between them. In germline, CDR1 is KGHSH, CDR2 LQKENI. This CDR3 region has 16 residues. The CDR3 nucleotides are TGTGCCAGCTCACCCGCGCAGGGGTCTATGAACACTGAAGCTTTCTTT. Translating it yields CASSPAQGSMNTEAFF.

This chain uses TRBV19 with TRBJ1-5, with D possibly TRBD1 on 5 matching bases. The CDR3 covers 16 residues. The germline V gene encodes CDR1 LNHDA and CDR2 SQIVND (reference sequence). Trimming shortened V by 2 bases and J by 7 bases, and 18 bases separated the two germline ends. The chain's CDR3 is CASSIPPQLKGQPQHF. The CDR3 bases are TGTGCCAGTAGTATACCCCCACAGCTCAAGGGGCAGCCCCAGCATTTT.

The CDR3 loop reads CASRQQGGRTEAFF. The CDR3 DNA reads TGCGCCAGCAGGCAACAGGGTGGTCGGACTGAAGCTTTCTTT. The genes are TRBV5-1 and TRBJ1-1; tentatively, D is TRBD1 (6 bases). CDR1 is SGHRS, CDR2 YFSETQ, per germline. This CDR3 is 14 amino acids long. The V and J ends lost 5 bases and 5 bases respectively, with 16 bases between them.

The chain is built from TRBV19 and TRBJ1-5; D perhaps matches TRBD1 (6 bases). The CDR3 has 13 amino acids. CDR1 LNHDA and CDR2 SQIVND come from the germline V gene (reference sequence). With 7 bases removed from V and 0 bases from J, the gap between germline ends came to 7 bases. In nucleotides, the CDR3 is TGTGCCAGTAACAGGGTTAGCAATCAGCCCCAGCATTTT. It translates to CASNRVSNQPQHF.